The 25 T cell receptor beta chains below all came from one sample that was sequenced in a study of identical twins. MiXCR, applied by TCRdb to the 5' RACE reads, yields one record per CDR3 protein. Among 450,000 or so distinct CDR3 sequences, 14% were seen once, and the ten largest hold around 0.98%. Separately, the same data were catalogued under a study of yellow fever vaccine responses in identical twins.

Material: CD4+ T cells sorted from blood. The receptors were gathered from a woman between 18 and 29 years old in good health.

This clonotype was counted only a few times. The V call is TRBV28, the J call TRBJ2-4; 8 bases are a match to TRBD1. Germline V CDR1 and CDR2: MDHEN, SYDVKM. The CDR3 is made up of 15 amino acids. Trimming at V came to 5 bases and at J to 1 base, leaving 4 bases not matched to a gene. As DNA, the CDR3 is TGTGCCAGCAGTACCCAGGGGGCGGCCAAAAACATTCAGTACTTC. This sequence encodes CASSTQGAAKNIQYF.

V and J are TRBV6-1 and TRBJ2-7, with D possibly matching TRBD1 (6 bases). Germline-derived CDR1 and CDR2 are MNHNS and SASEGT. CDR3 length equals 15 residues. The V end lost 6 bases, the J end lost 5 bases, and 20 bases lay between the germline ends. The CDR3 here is CASSPGQSRHNEQYF. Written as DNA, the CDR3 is TGTGCCAGCAGCCCCGGACAGAGTCGGCACAACGAGCAGTACTTC.

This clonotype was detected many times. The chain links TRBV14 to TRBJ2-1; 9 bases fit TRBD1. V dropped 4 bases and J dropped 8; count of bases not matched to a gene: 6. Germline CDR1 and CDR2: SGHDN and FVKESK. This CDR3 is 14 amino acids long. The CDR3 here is CASSRQGGGDEQFF. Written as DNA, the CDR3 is TGTGCCAGCAGCCGACAGGGGGGCGGCGATGAGCAGTTCTTC. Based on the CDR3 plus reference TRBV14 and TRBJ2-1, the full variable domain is EAGVTQFPSHSVIEKGQTVTLRCDPISGHDNLYWYRRVMGKEIKFLLHFVKESKQDESGMPNNRFLAERTGGTYSTLKVQPAELEDSGVYFCASSRQGGGDEQFFGPGTRLTVL.

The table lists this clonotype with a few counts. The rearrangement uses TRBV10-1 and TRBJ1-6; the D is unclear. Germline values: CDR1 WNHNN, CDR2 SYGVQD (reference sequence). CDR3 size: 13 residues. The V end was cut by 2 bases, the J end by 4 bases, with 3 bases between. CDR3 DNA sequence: TGCGCCAGCAGTGAGGATTATAATTCACCCCTCCACTTT. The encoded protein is CASSEDYNSPLHF.

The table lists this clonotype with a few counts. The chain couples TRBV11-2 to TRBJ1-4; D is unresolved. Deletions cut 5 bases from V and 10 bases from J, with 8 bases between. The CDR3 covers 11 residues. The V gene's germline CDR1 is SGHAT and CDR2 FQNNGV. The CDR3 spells CASSGPGKLFF. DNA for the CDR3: TGTGCCAGCAGCGGGCCCGGAAAACTGTTTTTT.

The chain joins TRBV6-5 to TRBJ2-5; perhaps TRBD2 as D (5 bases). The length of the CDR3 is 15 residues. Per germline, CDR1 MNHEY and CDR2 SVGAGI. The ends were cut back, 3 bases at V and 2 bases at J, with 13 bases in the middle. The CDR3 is CASSYSHSGQETQYF. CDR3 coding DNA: TGTGCCAGCAGTTATTCCCATTCGGGACAAGAGACCCAGTACTTC.

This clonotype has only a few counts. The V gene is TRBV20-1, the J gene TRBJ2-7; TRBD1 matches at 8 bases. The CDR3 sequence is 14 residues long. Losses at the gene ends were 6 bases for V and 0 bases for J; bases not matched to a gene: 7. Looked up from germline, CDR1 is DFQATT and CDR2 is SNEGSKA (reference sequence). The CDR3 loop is CSAETGAYSYEQYF. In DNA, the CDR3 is TGCAGTGCAGAGACAGGGGCCTACTCCTACGAGCAGTACTTC.

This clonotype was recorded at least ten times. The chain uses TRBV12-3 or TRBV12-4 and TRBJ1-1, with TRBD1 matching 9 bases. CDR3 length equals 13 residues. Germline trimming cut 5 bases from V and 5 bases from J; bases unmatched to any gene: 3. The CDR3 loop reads CASSNRGRTEAFF. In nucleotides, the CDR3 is TGTGCCAGCAGTAACAGGGGGCGGACTGAAGCTTTCTTT.

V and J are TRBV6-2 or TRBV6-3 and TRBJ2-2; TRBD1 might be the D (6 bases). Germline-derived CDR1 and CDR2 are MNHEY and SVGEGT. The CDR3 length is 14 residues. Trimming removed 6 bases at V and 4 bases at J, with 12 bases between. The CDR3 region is CASRTGTLTGELFF. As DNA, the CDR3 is TGTGCCAGCAGAACCGGGACACTCACCGGGGAGCTGTTTTTT.

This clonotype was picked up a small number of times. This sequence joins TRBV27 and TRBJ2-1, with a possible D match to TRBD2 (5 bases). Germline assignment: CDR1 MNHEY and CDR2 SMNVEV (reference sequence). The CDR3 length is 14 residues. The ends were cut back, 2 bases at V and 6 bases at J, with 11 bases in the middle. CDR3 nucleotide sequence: TGTGCCAGCAGTTTAAGGACTTCCCGCAATGAGCAGTTCTTC. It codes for CASSLRTSRNEQFF.

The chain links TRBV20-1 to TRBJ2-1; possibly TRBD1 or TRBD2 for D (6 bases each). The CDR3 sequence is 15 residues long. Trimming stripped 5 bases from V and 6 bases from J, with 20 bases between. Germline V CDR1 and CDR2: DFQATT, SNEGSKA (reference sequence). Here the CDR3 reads CSASKGGYGSNEQFF. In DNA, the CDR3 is TGCAGTGCTTCTAAGGGGGGATATGGATCCAATGAGCAGTTCTTC.

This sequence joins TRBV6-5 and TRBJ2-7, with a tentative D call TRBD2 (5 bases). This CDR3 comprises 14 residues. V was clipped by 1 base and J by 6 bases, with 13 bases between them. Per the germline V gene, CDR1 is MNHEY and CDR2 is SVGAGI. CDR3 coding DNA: TGTGCCAGCAGTTACTTTAGCGATTCGAGCGAGCAGTACTTC. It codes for CASSYFSDSSEQYF.

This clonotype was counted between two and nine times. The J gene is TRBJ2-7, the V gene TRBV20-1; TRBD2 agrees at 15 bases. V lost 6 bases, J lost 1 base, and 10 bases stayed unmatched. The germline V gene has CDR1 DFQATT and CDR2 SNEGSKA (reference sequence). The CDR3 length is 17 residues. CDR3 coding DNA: TGCAGTGCCCCCCAGGGACTAGCGGGAGGCGGGTCCTACGAGCAGTACTTC. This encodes CSAPQGLAGGGSYEQYF.

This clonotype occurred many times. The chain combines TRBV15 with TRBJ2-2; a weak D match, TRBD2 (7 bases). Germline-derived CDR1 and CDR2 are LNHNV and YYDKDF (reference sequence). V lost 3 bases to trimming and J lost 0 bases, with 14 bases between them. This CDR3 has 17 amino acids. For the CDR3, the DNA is TGTGCCACCAGCAGCGCAGGCGGGGGCGCGAACACCGGGGAGCTGTTTTTT. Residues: CATSSAGGGANTGELFF.

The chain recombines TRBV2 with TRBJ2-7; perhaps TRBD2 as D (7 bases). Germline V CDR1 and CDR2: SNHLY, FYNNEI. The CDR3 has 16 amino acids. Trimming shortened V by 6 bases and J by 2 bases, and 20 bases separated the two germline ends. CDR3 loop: CASSLQQGAGAYEQYF. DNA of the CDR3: TGTGCCAGCAGCCTACAACAGGGTGCGGGGGCCTACGAGCAGTACTTC.

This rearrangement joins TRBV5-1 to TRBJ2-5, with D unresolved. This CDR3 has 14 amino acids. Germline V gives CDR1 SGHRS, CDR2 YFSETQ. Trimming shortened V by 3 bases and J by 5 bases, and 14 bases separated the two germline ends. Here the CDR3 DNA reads TGCGCCAGCAGCTCCGATGCGGTCACGGAGACCCAGTACTTC. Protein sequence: CASSSDAVTETQYF.

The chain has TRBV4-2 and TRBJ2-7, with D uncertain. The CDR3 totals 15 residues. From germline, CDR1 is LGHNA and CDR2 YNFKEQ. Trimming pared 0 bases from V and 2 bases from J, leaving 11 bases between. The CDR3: CASSQDGHRPYEQYF. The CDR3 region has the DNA TGTGCCAGCAGCCAAGATGGGCATCGACCCTACGAGCAGTACTTC.

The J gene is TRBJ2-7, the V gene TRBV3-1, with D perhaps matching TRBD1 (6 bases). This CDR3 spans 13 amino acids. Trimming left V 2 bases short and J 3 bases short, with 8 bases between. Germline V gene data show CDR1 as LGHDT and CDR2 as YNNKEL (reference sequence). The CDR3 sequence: CASSQQGFYEQYF. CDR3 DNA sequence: TGTGCCAGCAGCCAACAGGGGTTCTACGAGCAGTACTTC.

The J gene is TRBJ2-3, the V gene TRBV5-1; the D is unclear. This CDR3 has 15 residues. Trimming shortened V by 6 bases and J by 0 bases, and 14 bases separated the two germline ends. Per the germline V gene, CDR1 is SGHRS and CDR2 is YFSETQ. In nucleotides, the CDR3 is TGCGCCAGCACCTATCAGGCCCAGAGCACAGATACGCAGTATTTT. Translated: CASTYQAQSTDTQYF.

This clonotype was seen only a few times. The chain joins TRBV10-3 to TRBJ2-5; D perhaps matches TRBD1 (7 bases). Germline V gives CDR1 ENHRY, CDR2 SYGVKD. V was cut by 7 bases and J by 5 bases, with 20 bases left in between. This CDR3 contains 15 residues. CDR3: CAIKNDQGGLETQYF. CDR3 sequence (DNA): TGTGCCATCAAAAACGATCAGGGGGGTTTGGAGACCCAGTACTTC.

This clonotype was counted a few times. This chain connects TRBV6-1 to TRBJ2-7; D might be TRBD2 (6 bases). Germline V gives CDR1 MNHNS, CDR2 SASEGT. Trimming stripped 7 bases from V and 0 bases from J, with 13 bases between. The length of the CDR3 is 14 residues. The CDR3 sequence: CASKRGLSSYEQYF. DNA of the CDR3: TGTGCCAGCAAGAGGGGACTTAGCTCCTACGAGCAGTACTTC.

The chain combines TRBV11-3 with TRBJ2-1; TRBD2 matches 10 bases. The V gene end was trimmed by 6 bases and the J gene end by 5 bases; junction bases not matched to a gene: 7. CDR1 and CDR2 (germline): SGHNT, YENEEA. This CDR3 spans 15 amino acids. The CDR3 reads CASSQGLAENNEQFF. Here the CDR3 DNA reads TGTGCCAGCAGTCAAGGACTAGCGGAGAACAATGAGCAGTTCTTC.

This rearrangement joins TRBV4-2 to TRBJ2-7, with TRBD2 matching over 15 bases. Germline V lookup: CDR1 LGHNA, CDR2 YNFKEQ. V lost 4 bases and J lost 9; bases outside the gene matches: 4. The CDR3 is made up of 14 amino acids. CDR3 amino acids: CASSPRTSGRVQYF. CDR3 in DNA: TGTGCCAGCAGCCCTCGGACTAGCGGGAGGGTGCAGTACTTC.

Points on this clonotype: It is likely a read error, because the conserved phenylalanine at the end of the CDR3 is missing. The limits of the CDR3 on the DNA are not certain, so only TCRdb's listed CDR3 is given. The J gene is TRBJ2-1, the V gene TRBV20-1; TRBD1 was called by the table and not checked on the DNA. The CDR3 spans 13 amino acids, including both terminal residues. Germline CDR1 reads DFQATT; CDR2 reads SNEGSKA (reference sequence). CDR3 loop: CSARFETKIVPVR.

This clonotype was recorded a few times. Written as DNA, the CDR3 is TGTGCCAGCAGACGGGGTGGCTCCTACAATGAGCAGTTCTTC. Its protein is CASRRGGSYNEQFF. This chain uses TRBV6-1 with TRBJ2-1; D is perhaps TRBD2 (5 bases). V dropped 6 bases and J dropped 0 bases, with 9 bases sitting between them. CDR1 is MNHNS, CDR2 SASEGT, per germline. This CDR3 has 14 residues.